These T cell receptor beta chains were read from a single sample in a study of blood T cell repertoires in COVID-19. The data were produced by immunoSEQ multiplex PCR, yet TCRdb's version contains in-frame clones alone and is incomplete. This table has fewer than 40,000 clones, around 80% appearing once. Sequencing input: peripheral blood. These TCRs come from a man aged 60-69 years with acute or convalescent COVID-19. The CDR3 runs from the conserved cysteine through the conserved F or W. D genes are given only for firm matches. The size field is filled for only some rows; it gives once, few, many or a size class.

>TRBD1|.|TRBJ2-3|TRBV6-5
CASSQGVDTQYF
TGTGCCAGCAGCCAGGGGGTCGATACGCAGTATTTT
>.|.|TRBJ1-2|TRBV10-3
CAISRETGVQSYGYTF
TGTGCCATCAGTAGGGAAACAGGAGTTCAATCCTATGGCTACACCTTC
>TRBD1|once|TRBJ2-7|TRBV6-5
CASSYRTGTGNYEQYF
TGTGCCAGCAGTTACAGAACCGGGACAGGAAACTACGAGCAGTACTTC
>TRBD1|.|TRBJ1-5|TRBV10-3
CAISEGTGGSQPQHF
TGTGCCATCAGTGAGGGGACAGGGGGCTCTCAGCCCCAGCATTTT
>.|.|TRBJ2-5|TRBV11-3
CASSLVWMEETQYF
TGTGCCAGCAGCCTCGTCTGGATGGAGGAGACCCAGTACTTC
>.|.|TRBJ2-7|TRBV7-2
CASSLARTYEQYF
TGTGCCAGCAGCTTAGCCAGGACCTACGAGCAGTACTTC
>TRBD1|.|TRBJ2-7|TRBV19
CASSITGGGEQYF
TGTGCCAGTAGTATAACAGGGGGAGGCGAGCAGTACTTC
>TRBD2|.|TRBJ2-2|TRBV7-6
CASSLRGSLAGELNTGELFF
TGTGCCAGCAGCCTCAGAGGATCTCTAGCGGGAGAGTTAAATACCGGGGAGCTGTTTTTT
>TRBD1|.|TRBJ2-1|TRBV29-1
CSGEGQGAYNEQFF
TGCAGCGGAGAGGGGCAGGGGGCTTACAATGAGCAGTTCTTC
>.|.|TRBJ2-1|TRBV11-3
CASSRSQGVNEQFF
TGTGCCAGCAGCCGATCCCAGGGTGTCAATGAGCAGTTCTTC
>TRBD1|few|TRBJ1-2|TRBV28
CASSFDRDYGYTF
TGTGCCAGCAGTTTTGACAGGGACTATGGCTACACCTTC
>TRBD2|.|TRBJ2-3|TRBV6-6
CASRVAGGPDGGQYF
TGTGCCAGCAGGGTAGCGGGAGGACCGGATGGGGGGCAGTATTTT
>TRBD1|few|TRBJ2-5|TRBV7-9
CASSLGQGGWETQYF
TGTGCCAGCAGCCTAGGACAGGGAGGTTGGGAGACCCAGTACTTC